The 2 T cell receptor beta chains below all came from one sample that was sequenced in a study of blood T cell repertoires in COVID-19 (dated by TCRdb to 2018 to 2020). The method was the immunoSEQ multiplex PCR assay. TCRdb stores this immuneACCESS table with in-frame sequences only. Part of the clones is absent; in the studies checked, under half of the shortfall reflects unresolved V genes, and no reason is known for the rest. This sample comprises approximately 210,000 clones, roughly 85% of them detected only once. The ten top clones hold 3.6% of the sample. The sample was peripheral blood. The receptor set was obtained from a woman at least 80 years old with acute or convalescent COVID-19.

The chain links TRBV2 to TRBJ1-3; tentative D call: TRBD1 (5 bases). Germline V gene lookup returns CDR1 SNHLY and CDR2 FYNNEI. Trimming left V 2 bases short and J 4 bases short, with 9 bases between. The CDR3 contains 14 residues. DNA for the CDR3: TGTGCCAGCAGTGAATCAGGGTGGGGAAACACCATATATTTT. Amino acids: CASSESGWGNTIYF.

This chain joins TRBV12-3 or TRBV12-4 and TRBJ1-2, with a tentative D call TRBD1 (5 bases). The CDR3 runs to 13 residues. The V gene lost 1 base and the J gene lost 5 bases, with 8 bases spanning the gap. CDR3 protein: CASSLGQQYGYTF. As DNA, the CDR3 is TGTGCCAGCAGTTTAGGACAGCAATATGGCTACACCTTC.